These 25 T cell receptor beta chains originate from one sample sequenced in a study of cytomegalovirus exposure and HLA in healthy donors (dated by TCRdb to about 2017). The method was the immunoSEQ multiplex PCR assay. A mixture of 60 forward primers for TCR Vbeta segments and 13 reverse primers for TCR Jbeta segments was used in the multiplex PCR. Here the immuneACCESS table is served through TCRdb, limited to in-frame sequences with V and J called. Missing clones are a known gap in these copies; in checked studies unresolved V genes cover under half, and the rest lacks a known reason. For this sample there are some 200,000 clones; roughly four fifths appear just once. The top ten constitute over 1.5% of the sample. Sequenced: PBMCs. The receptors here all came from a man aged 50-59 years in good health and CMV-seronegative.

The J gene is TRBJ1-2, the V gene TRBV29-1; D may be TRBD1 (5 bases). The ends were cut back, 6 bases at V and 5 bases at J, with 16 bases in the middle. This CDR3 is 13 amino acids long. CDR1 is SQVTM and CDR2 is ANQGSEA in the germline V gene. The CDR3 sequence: CSVAPRGGYGYTF. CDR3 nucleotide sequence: TGCAGCGTGGCCCCAAGGGGTGGGTATGGCTACACCTTC. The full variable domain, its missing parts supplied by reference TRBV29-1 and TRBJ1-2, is SAVISQKPSRDICQRGTSLTIQCQVDSQVTMMFWYRQQPGQSLTLIATANQGSEATYESGFVIDKFPISRPNLTFSTLTVSNMSPEDSSIYLCSVAPRGGYGYTFGSGTRLTVV.

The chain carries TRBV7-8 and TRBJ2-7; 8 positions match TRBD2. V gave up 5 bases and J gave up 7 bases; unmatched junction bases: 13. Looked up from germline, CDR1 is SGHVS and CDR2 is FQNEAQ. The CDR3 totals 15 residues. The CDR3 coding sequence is TGTGCCAGCAGCCATCGGGGGGGGATTCTTACGGAGCAGTACTTC. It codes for CASSHRGGILTEQYF.

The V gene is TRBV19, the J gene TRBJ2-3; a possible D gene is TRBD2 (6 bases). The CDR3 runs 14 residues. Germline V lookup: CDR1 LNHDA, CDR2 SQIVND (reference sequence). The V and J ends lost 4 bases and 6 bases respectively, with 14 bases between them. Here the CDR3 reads CASSTPPEGDTQYF. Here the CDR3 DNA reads TGTGCCAGTAGTACCCCTCCGGAGGGTGATACGCAGTATTTT. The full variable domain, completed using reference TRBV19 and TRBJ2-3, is DGGITQSPKYLFRKEGQNVTLSCEQNLNHDAMYWYRQDPGQGLRLIYYSQIVNDFQKGDIAEGYSVSREKKESFPLTVTSAQKNPTAFYLCASSTPPEGDTQYFGPGTRLTVL.

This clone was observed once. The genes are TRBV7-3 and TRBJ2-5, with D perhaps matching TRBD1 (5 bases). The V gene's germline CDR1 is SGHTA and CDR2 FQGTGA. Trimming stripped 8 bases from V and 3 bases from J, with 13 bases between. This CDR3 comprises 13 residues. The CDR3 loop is CASGPRQKETQYF. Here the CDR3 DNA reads TGTGCCAGCGGACCTCGACAGAAAGAGACCCAGTACTTC.

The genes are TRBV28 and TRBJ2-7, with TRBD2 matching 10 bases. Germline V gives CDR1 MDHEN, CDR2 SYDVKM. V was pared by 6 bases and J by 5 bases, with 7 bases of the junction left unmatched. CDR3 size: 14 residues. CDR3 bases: TGTGCCAGCAGGAGAGCGGGAGGGCCCCACGAGCAGTACTTC. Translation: CASRRAGGPHEQYF.

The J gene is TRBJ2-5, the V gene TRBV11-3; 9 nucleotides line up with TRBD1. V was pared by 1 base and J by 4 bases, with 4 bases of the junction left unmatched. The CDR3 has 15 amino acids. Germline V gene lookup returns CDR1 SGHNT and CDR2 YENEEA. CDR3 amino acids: CASSLGGQGRETQYF. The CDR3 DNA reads TGTGCCAGCAGCTTAGGGGGACAGGGCCGAGAGACCCAGTACTTC.

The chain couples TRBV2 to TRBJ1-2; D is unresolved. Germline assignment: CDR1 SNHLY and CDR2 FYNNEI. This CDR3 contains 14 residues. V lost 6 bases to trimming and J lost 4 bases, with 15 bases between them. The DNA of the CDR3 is TGTGCCAGCAGGACAAATGGGCCTTCCTATGGCTACACCTTC. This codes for CASRTNGPSYGYTF.

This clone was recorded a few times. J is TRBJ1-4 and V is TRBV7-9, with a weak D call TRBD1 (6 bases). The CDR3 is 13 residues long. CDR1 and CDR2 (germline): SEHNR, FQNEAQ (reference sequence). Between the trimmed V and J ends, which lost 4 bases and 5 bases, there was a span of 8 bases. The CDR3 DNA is TGTGCCAGCAGCTATCAGGGGAATGAAAAACTGTTTTTT. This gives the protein CASSYQGNEKLFF.

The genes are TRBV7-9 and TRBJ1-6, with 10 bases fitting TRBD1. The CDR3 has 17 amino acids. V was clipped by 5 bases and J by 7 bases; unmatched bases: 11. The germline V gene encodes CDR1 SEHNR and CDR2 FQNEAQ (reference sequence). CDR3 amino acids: CASSPLTGGRGNSPLHF. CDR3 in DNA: TGTGCCAGCAGCCCTCTGACAGGGGGCAGGGGAAATTCACCCCTCCACTTT. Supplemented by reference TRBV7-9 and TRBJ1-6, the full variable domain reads DTGVSQNPRHKITKRGQNVTFRCDPISEHNRLYWYRQTLGQGPEFLTYFQNEAQLEKSRLLSDRFSAERPKGSFSTLEIQRTEQGDSAMYLCASSPLTGGRGNSPLHFGNGTRLTVT.

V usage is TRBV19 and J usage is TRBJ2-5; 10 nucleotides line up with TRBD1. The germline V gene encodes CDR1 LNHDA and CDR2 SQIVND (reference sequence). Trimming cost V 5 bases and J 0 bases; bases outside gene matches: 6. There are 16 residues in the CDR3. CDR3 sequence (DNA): TGTGCCAGTAGTTCATGGACAGGGGGGAACCAAGAGACCCAGTACTTC. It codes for CASSSWTGGNQETQYF.

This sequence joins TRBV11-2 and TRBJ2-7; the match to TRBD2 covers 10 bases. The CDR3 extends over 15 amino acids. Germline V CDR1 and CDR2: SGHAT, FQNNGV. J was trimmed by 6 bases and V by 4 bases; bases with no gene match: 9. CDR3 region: CASSSERGGRSEQYF. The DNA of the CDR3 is TGTGCCAGCAGCTCCGAGCGGGGGGGCCGTTCCGAGCAGTACTTC.

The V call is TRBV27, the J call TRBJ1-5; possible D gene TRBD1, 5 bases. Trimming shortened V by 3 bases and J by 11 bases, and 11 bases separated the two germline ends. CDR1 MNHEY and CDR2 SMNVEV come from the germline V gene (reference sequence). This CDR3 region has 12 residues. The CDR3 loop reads CASSFAGKAQHF. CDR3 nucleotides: TGTGCCAGCAGTTTCGCAGGGAAGGCCCAGCATTTT.

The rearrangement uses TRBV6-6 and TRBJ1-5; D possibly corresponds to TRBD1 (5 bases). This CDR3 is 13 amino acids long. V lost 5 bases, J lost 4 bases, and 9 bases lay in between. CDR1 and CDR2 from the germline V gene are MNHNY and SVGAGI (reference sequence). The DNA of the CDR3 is TGTGCCAGCAGTGGGGGGAGGAATCAGCCCCAGCATTTT. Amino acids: CASSGGRNQPQHF.

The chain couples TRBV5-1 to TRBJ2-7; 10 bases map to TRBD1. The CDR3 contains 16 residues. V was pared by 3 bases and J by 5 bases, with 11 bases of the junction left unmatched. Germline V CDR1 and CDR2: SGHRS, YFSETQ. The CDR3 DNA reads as TGCGCCAGCAGCTCAGACGGACAGGGGGGAGTCCACGAGCAGTACTTC. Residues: CASSSDGQGGVHEQYF.

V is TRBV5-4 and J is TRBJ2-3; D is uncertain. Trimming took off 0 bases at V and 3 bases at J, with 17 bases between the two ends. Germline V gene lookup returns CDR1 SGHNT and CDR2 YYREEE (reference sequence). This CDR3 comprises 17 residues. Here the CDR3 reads CASSLEAGTRWTDTQYF. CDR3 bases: TGTGCCAGCAGCTTGGAGGCAGGAACCAGGTGGACAGATACGCAGTATTTT.

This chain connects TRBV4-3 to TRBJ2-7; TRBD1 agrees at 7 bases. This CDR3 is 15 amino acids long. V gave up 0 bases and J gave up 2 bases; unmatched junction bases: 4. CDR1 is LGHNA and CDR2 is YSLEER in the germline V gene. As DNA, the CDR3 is TGCGCCAGCAGCCAAGAACGGCAGGGGGCCTACGAGCAGTACTTC. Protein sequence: CASSQERQGAYEQYF.

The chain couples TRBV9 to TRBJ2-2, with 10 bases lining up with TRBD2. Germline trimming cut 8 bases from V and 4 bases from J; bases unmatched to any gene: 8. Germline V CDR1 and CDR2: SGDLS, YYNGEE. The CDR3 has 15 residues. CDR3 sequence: CASSERGGTTGELFF. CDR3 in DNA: TGTGCCAGTTCCGAGCGGGGGGGGACCACCGGGGAGCTGTTTTTT. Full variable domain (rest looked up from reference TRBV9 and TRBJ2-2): DSGVTQTPKHLITATGQRVTLRCSPRSGDLSVYWYQQSLDQGLQFLIQYYNGEERAKGNILERFSAQQFPDLHSELNLSSLELGDSALYFCASSERGGTTGELFFGEGSRLTVL.

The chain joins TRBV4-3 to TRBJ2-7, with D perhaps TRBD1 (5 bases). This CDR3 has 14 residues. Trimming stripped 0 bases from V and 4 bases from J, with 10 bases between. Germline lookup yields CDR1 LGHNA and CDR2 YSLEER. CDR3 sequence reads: CASSQDPQAYEQYF. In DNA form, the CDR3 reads TGCGCCAGCAGCCAAGACCCACAGGCATACGAGCAGTACTTC.

This CDR3 reads CASSFAGALSQPQHF. The CDR3 nucleotides are TGTGCCAGCAGCTTCGCGGGGGCTCTTAGTCAGCCCCAGCATTTT. The genes are TRBV7-9 and TRBJ1-5, with TRBD1 as a possible D gene (6 bases). Germline CDR1 reads SEHNR; CDR2 reads FQNEAQ (reference sequence). The CDR3 covers 15 residues. Trimming removed 3 bases from V and 6 bases from J, with 15 bases in between.

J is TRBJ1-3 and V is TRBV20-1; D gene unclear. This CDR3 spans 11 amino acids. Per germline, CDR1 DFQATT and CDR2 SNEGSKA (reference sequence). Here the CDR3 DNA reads TGCAGGGGGAGCTCTGGAAACACCATATATTTT. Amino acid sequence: CRGSSGNTIYF.

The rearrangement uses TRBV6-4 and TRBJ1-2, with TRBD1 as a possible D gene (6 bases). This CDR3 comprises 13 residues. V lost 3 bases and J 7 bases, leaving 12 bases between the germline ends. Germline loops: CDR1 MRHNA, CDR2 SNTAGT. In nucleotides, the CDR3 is TGTGCCAGCAGTGAAACGAGAGGGGGTGGCTACACCTTC. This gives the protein CASSETRGGGYTF.

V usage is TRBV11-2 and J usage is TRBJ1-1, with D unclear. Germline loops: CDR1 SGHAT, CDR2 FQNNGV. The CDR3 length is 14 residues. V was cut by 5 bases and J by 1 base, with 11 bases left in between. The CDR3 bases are TGTGCCAGCAGCCCTCGGCGGGGGAACACTGAAGCTTTCTTT. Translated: CASSPRRGNTEAFF.

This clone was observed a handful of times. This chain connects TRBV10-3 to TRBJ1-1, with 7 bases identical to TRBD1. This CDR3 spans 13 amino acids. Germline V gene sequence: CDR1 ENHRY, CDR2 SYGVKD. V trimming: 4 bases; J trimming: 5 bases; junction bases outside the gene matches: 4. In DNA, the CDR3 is TGTGCCATCAGTGGTACAGGGGATACTGAAGCTTTCTTT. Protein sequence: CAISGTGDTEAFF.

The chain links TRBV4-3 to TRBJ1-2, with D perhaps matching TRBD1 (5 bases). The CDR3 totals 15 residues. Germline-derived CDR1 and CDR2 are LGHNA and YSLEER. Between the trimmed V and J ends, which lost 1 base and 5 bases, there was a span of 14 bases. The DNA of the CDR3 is TGCGCCAGCAGCCAAGCTTGGGGGGGGATATATGGCTACACCTTC. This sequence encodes CASSQAWGGIYGYTF.

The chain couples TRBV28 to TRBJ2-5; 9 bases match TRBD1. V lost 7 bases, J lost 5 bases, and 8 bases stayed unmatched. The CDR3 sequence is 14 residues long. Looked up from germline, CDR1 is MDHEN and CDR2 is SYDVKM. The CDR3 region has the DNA TGTGCCAGCACTCCGGGACAGGGTCGCGAGACCCAGTACTTC. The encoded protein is CASTPGQGRETQYF.